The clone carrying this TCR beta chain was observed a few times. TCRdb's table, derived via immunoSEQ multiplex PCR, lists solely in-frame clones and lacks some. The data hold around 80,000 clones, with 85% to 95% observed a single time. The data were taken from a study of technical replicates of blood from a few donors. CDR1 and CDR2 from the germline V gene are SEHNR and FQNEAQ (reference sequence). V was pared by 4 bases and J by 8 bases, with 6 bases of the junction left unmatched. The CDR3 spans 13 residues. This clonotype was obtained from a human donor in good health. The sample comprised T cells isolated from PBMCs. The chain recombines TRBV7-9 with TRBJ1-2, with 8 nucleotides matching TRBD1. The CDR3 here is CASSSDRADGYTF. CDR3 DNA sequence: TGTGCCAGCAGCTCGGACAGGGCGGACGGCTACACCTTC.